Below are 15 T cell receptor beta chains sequenced from a single sample in a study. MiXCR, run by TCRdb on the RT-PCR reads, gives a single entry per CDR3 protein. Of about 700,000 distinct CDR3 sequences in the sample, 13% to 15% were seen once. The sequenced sample consisted of memory CD4+ T cells from blood. The receptor set was obtained from a female donor in good health, serving as a healthy control.

V usage is TRBV7-6 and J usage is TRBJ2-6; a weak D match, TRBD2 (5 bases). V lost 3 bases to trimming and J lost 12 bases, with 15 bases between them. From germline, CDR1 is SGHVS and CDR2 FNYEAQ. The CDR3 runs to 14 residues. CDR3 residues: CASSLMTASGVLTF. The CDR3 DNA sequence: TGTGCCAGCAGCTTGATGACCGCCAGCGGCGTCCTGACTTTC.

V usage is TRBV27 and J usage is TRBJ1-1, with 7 positions matching TRBD1. The CDR3 sequence is 15 residues long. J was trimmed by 11 bases and V by 7 bases; bases with no gene match: 19. Looked up from germline, CDR1 is MNHEY and CDR2 is SMNVEV (reference sequence). The CDR3 DNA reads as TGTGCCAGCAATATAAGACAGGGCTACGGCGGACGGGCTTTCTTT. This sequence encodes CASNIRQGYGGRAFF.

In its sample, this clonotype was seen many times. The V gene is TRBV4-3, the J gene TRBJ2-3; D is undetermined. In germline, CDR1 is LGHNA, CDR2 YSLEER. The CDR3 is 13 residues long. V lost 2 bases and J lost 2, with 5 bases in between. This CDR3 reads CASSQSTTDTQYF. DNA of the CDR3: TGCGCCAGCAGCCAATCAACCACAGATACGCAGTATTTT.

This rearrangement joins TRBV11-2 to TRBJ1-1; TRBD1 matches at 7 bases. Germline lookup yields CDR1 SGHAT and CDR2 FQNNGV. This CDR3 is 14 amino acids long. V was pared by 3 bases and J by 10 bases, with 11 bases of the junction left unmatched. CDR3 residues: CASSLTGFEHGAFF. Here the CDR3 DNA reads TGTGCCAGCAGCTTGACAGGGTTCGAACATGGAGCTTTCTTT.

In this sample, this clonotype turned up many times. The chain is built from TRBV5-1 and TRBJ2-7; 13 bases align to TRBD2. V lost 4 bases to trimming and J lost 5 bases; unmatched junction nucleotides: 6. The CDR3 contains 15 residues. The germline V gene has CDR1 SGHRS and CDR2 YFSETQ. CDR3 sequence reads: CASSTRTSGSDEQYF. For the CDR3, the DNA is TGCGCCAGCAGCACGCGGACTAGCGGGAGTGACGAGCAGTACTTC.

In this sample, this clonotype turned up a few times. The chain has TRBV4-1 and TRBJ2-5, with 11 bases that match TRBD2. The CDR3 is 15 residues long. Germline V gives CDR1 MGHRA, CDR2 YSYEKL. With 4 bases clipped from V and 5 bases from J, the junction kept 6 bases outside the gene matches. The CDR3 region has the DNA TGCGCCAGCAGCCTACTAGCGGGGGTAACGGAGACCCAGTACTTC. Amino acid sequence: CASSLLAGVTETQYF.

This clonotype was recorded many times. V gene TRBV20-1 combines with J gene TRBJ2-3, with D tentatively TRBD2 (5 bases). CDR1 is DFQATT and CDR2 is SNEGSKA in the germline V gene (reference sequence). The CDR3 extends over 13 amino acids. CDR3 DNA sequence: TGCAGCCCCCGCCGGACTAGCACAGATACGCAGTATTTT. This encodes CSPRRTSTDTQYF.

This clonotype appeared a few times. This chain links TRBV6-1 with TRBJ2-7; weak D call: TRBD2 (5 bases). Germline V gives CDR1 MNHNS, CDR2 SASEGT. The CDR3 totals 11 residues. V lost 4 bases and J 6 bases, leaving 7 bases between the germline ends. CDR3 residues: CASSGTFEQYF. CDR3 coding DNA: TGTGCCAGCAGTGGGACTTTCGAGCAGTACTTC.

A note on this clonotype: Compared with germline, one end of the junction differs, possibly owing to a read error. The V and J genes are TRBV20-1 and TRBJ1-2; 10 nucleotides agree with TRBD1. CDR1 and CDR2 (germline): DFQATT, SNEGSKA (reference sequence). The CDR3 is made up of 15 amino acids. CDR3 nucleotide sequence: TGCAGTGCTAGTGCCCGGACAGGGGGAGACTATGGTTACACCTTC. Its translation: CSASARTGGDYGYTF.

V is TRBV28 and J is TRBJ1-5, with D maybe TRBD1 (5 bases). The CDR3 runs to 17 residues. V was clipped by 1 base and J by 0 bases, with 13 bases between them. Germline CDR1 is MDHEN and CDR2 is SYDVKM. In DNA form, the CDR3 reads TGTGCCAGCAGTTTATTCTCTGACAGTCTTAGCAATCAGCCCCAGCATTTT. Its translation is CASSLFSDSLSNQPQHF. The full variable domain, completed using reference TRBV28 and TRBJ1-5, is DVKVTQSSRYLVKRTGEKVFLECVQDMDHENMFWYRQDPGLGLRLIYFSYDVKMKEKGDIPEGYSVSREKKERFSLILESASTNQTSMYLCASSLFSDSLSNQPQHFGDGTRLSIL.

This clonotype was found a few times. At one end the junction does not follow the germline gene, possibly because of a read error. V is TRBV29-1 and J is TRBJ2-1, with 10 bases matching TRBD2. Germline CDR1 reads SQVTM; CDR2 reads ANQGSEA. CDR3 length equals 14 residues. The CDR3 loop reads CASRLAGRLNEQFF. The CDR3 region has the DNA TGTGCCAGTAGACTAGCGGGCCGACTTAATGAGCAGTTCTTC.

For the CDR3, the DNA is TGTGCCAGCAGCGTAGGCGGCCTAGCGTCCACAGATACGCAGTATTTT. It yields the protein CASSVGGLASTDTQYF. The chain employs TRBV7-9 and TRBJ2-3; D may be TRBD2 (6 bases). Looked up from germline, CDR1 is SEHNR and CDR2 is FQNEAQ (reference sequence). Between the trimmed V and J ends, which lost 5 bases and 2 bases, there was a span of 17 bases. The CDR3 runs to 16 residues.

This clonotype was detected a few times. The genes are TRBV5-1 and TRBJ1-1; D is undetermined. The germline V and J ends were trimmed by 1 base and 3 bases, with 10 bases remaining between them. The CDR3 runs 14 residues. Germline CDR1 is SGHRS and CDR2 is YFSETQ. The DNA for the CDR3 is TGCGCCAGCAGCTTGTATGAGAGGGACACTGAAGCTTTCTTT. The encoded protein is CASSLYERDTEAFF.

This clonotype was seen more than once but under ten times. This rearrangement joins TRBV5-1 to TRBJ2-3, with D unclear. The CDR3 loop spans 13 amino acids. CDR1 and CDR2 (germline): SGHRS, YFSETQ. V gave up 6 bases and J gave up 2 bases, with 10 bases separating them. The CDR3: CASKADNTDTQYF. CDR3 DNA sequence: TGCGCCAGCAAGGCAGATAACACAGATACGCAGTATTTT.

Only a few counts were recorded for this clonotype. The chain employs TRBV20-1 and TRBJ1-4, with D possibly TRBD1 on 5 matching bases. Trimming cost V 0 bases and J 5 bases, with 13 bases left between them. The CDR3 is 15 amino acids. Germline V gene data show CDR1 as DFQATT and CDR2 as SNEGSKA (reference sequence). This CDR3 is CSARDLREGNEKLFF. The CDR3 region has the DNA TGCAGTGCTAGAGATCTCAGGGAGGGCAATGAAAAACTGTTTTTT.